This entry is about one TCR beta chain. This sample was taken from a study of blood T cell repertoires in COVID-19. The V and J ends lost 3 bases and 5 bases, in that order; junction bases with no gene match: 7. Per the germline V gene, CDR1 is KGHSH and CDR2 is LQKENI. The CDR3 length is 15 residues. The assay was immunoSEQ multiplex PCR, and TCRdb's table has in-frame clones only and misses some. The sample contains about 150,000 clones, 75% to 85% of which appear only once. The chain is built from TRBV18 and TRBJ2-1; TRBD1 matches 7 bases. Input material: peripheral blood. This receptor was obtained from a woman aged 60-75 years with COVID-19, enrolled during active disease. The CDR3 nucleotides are TGTGCCAGCTCACCGGAACAGGGGTTCCACAATGAGCAGTTCTTC. Protein: CASSPEQGFHNEQFF.